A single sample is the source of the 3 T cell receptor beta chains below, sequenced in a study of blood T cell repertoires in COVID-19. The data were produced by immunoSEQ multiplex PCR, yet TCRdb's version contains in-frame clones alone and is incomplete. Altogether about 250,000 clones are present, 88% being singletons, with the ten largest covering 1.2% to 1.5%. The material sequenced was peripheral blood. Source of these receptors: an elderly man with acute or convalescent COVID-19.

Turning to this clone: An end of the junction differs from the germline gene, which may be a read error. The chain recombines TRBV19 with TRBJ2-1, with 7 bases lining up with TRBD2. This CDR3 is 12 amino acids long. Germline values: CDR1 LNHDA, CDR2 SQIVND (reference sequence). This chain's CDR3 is CASSTSGLLILF. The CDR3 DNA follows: TGTGCCAGTAGCACGTCGGGACTACTCATCCTCTTC.

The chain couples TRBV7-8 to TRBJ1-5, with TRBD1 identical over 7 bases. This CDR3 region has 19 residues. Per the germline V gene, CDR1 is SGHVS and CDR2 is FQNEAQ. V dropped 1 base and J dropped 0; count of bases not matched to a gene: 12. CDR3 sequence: CASSLGLRGQFHSNQPQHF. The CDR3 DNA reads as TGTGCCAGCAGCTTAGGGCTTCGGGGACAGTTTCATAGCAATCAGCCCCAGCATTTT.

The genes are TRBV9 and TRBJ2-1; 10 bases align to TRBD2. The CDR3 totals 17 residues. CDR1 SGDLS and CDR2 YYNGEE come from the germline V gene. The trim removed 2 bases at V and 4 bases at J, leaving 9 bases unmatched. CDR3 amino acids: CASSVSVTSGAYNEQFF. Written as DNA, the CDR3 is TGTGCCAGCAGCGTCTCTGTAACTAGCGGGGCTTACAATGAGCAGTTCTTC.